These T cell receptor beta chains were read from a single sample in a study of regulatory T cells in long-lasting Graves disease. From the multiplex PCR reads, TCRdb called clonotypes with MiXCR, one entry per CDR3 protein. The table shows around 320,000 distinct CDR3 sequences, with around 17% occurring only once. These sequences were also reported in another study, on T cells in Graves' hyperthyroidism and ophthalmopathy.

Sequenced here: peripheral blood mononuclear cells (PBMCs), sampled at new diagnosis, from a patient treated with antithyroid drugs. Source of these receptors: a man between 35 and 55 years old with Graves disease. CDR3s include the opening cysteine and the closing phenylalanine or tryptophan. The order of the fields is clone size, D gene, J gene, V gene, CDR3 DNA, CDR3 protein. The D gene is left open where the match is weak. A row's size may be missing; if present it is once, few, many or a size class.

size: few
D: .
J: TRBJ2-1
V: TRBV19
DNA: TGTGCCGTTCGAACGACAGGCTACAATGAGCAGTTCTTC
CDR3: CAVRTTGYNEQFF

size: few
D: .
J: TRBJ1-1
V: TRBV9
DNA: TGTGCCAGCAGCCAGAAGGTTTCTGACACTGAAGCTTTCTTT
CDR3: CASSQKVSDTEAFF

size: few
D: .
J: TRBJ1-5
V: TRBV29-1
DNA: TGCAGCGTTGAAGAGGTAGGCCCTAGCAATCAGCCCCAGCATTTT
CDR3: CSVEEVGPSNQPQHF

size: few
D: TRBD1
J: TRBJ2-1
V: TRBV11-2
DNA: TGTGCCAGCAGTTTCGACAGGGTTACAGCCAATGAGCAGTTCTTC
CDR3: CASSFDRVTANEQFF

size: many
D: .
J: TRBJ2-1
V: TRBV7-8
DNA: TGTGCCAGCAGTCTGAGGGGGGTTTACTACAATGAGCAGTTCTTC
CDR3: CASSLRGVYYNEQFF

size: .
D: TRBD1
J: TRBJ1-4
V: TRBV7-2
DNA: TGTGCCAGCAGCTTCAGGGGGCCCCTTAATGAAAAACTGTTTTTT
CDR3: CASSFRGPLNEKLFF

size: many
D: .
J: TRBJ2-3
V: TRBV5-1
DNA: TGTGCCAGCAGTTTAGGCGGGGACACAGATACGCAGTATTTT
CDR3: CASSLGGDTDTQYF

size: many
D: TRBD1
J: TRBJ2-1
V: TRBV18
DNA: TGTGCCAGCTCACCGGACAGGACAATTTGGTTCTTC
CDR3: CASSPDRTIWFF

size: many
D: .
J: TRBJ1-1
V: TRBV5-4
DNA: TGTGCCAGCAGCTTTGGCAGGGCGGCCACTGAAGCTTTCTTT
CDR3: CASSFGRAATEAFF

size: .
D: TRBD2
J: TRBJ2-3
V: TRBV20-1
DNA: TGCAGCGCCAGACGGGGGGGACTTGGCACAGATACGCAGTATTTT
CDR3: CSARRGGLGTDTQYF

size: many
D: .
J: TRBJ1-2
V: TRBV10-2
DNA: TGCGCCAGCAGTGGAGGGGACTATGGCTACACCTTC
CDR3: CASSGGDYGYTF

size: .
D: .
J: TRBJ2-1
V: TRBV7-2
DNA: TGTGCCAGCAGCTTACTAGCCCTACACAATGAGCAGTTCTTC
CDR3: CASSLLALHNEQFF

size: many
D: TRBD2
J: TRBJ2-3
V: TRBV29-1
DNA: TGCAGCGTTGAGAGCGGGGGGACTAGCACAGATACGCAGTATTTT
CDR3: CSVESGGTSTDTQYF

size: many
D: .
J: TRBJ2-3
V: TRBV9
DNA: TGTGCCAGCAGCGTAGGGACAGCGGACACAGATACGCAGTATTTT
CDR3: CASSVGTADTDTQYF

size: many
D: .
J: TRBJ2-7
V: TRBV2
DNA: TGTGCCAGCACGTTACCCATCCTCTCCTACGAGCAGTACTTC
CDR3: CASTLPILSYEQYF

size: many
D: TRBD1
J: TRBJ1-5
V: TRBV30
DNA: TGTGCCTGGAGGGGGGGGACAGGCGGCAATCAGCCCCAGCATTTT
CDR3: CAWRGGTGGNQPQHF

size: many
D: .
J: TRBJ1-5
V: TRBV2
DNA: TGTGCCAGCAGTGCGCCGGGGGGTAGCAATCAGCCCCAGCATTTT
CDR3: CASSAPGGSNQPQHF

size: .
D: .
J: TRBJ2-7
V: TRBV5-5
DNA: TGTGCCAGCAGCTACTTTTCCGCTTCCTACGAGCAGTACTTC
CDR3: CASSYFSASYEQYF

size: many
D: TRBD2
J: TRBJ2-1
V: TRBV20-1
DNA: TGCAGTGCTAGAACTAGCGGGGGGCTTAGCTCCTACAATGAGCAGTTCTTC
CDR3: CSARTSGGLSSYNEQFF

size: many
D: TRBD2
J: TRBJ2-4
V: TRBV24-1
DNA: TGTGCCACCAGTGATTCGGCGGGGGGTACGCAAAACATTCAGTACTTC
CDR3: CATSDSAGGTQNIQYF

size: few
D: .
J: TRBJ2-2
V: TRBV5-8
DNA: TGTGCCAGCAGCTTGGGGCAAGTGAACACCGGGGAGCTGTTTTTT
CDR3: CASSLGQVNTGELFF

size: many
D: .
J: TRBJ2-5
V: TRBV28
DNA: TGTGCCACAGACACCGACCGCCAGGAAGGTCGGAGTCCCCAGTACTTC
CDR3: CATDTDRQEGRSPQYF

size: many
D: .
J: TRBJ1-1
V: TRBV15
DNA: TGTGCCACCAGCAGAGATCGCGGCAGGAACACTGAAGCTTTCTTT
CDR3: CATSRDRGRNTEAFF

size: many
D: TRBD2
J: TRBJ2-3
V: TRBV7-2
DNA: TGTGCCAGCAGCCCCCCCCCCCGACTAGCGGGGGGGCATGGTATGGGAGATACGCAGTATTTT
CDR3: CASSPPPRLAGGHGMGDTQYF

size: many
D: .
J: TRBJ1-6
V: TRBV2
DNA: TGTGCCAGCAGAAGGGAACATAATTCACCCCTCCACTTT
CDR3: CASRREHNSPLHF

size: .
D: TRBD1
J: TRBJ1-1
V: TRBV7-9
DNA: TGTGCCAGCAGCCCCCTGACAGGGGGAGACACTGAAGCTTTCTTT
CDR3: CASSPLTGGDTEAFF

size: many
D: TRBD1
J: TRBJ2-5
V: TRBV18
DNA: TGTGCCAGCTCACTTGGACGACAGGGGGCTGTTGAGACCCAGTACTTC
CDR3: CASSLGRQGAVETQYF

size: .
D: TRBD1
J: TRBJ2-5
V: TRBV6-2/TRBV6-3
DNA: TGTGCCAGCAGGCCGACAGGGCTCCATGTCGGGACCCAGTACTTC
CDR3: CASRPTGLHVGTQYF

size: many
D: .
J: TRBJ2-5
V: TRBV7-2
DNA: TGTGCCAGCAGCTTAGTCTGGCAGGAAGAGACCCAGTACTTC
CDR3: CASSLVWQEETQYF

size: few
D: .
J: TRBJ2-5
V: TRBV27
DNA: TGTGCCAGCAGTGCGGCCCCCCTAGGGGAGACCCAGTACTTC
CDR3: CASSAAPLGETQYF

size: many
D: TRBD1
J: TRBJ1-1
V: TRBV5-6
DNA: TGTGCCAGCAGCTCGCGACAGGGAAAGTGGAACACTGAAGCTTTCTTT
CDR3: CASSSRQGKWNTEAFF

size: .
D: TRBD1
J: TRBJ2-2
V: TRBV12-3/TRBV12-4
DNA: TGTGCCAGCAAAAGGACAGGGGGCGTCACCGGGGAGCTGTTTTTT
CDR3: CASKRTGGVTGELFF

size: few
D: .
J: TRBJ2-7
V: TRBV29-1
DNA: TGCAGCGTTATGGACTGGAGCTCCTACGAGCAGTACTTC
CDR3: CSVMDWSSYEQYF

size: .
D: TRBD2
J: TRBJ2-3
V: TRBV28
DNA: TGTGCCAGCAGGAGGACTAGCGGGAGAATATCAGATACGCAGTATTTT
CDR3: CASRRTSGRISDTQYF

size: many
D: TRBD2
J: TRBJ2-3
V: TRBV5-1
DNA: TGCGCCAGCAGCTTGTTGTCGGCGGGGGCAGATACGCAGTATTTT
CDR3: CASSLLSAGADTQYF

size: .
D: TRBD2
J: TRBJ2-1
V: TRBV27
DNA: TGTGCCAGCACCGGACTAGCGGGAGGGGGTGAGCAGTTCTTC
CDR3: CASTGLAGGGEQFF

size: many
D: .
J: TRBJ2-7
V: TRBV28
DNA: TGTGCCAGCAGTCACCGACAGCCACACTACGAGCAGTACTTC
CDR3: CASSHRQPHYEQYF

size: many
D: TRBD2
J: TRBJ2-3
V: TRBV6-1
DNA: TGTGCCAGCACAAGCGGGGGGCGCGGCACAGATACGCAGTATTTT
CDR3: CASTSGGRGTDTQYF

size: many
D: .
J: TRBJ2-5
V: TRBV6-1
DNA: TGTGCCAGCAGAAAGTTTCAACAAGAGACCCAGTACTTC
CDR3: CASRKFQQETQYF

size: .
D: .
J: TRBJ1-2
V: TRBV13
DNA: TGTGCCAGCAGCTTGGAAGGACGGTCGTATAACTATGGCTACACCTTC
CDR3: CASSLEGRSYNYGYTF

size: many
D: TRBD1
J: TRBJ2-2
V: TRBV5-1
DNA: TGCGCCAGCAGCTCCGGGACAGGGTTCACCGGGGAGCTGTTTTTT
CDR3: CASSSGTGFTGELFF

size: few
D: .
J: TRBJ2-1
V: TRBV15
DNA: TGTGCCACCAGCAGAGGGGGGACGGAGGACTACAATGAGCAGTTCTTC
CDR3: CATSRGGTEDYNEQFF

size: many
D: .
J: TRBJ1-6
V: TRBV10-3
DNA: TGTGCCGGCGGAGGGTATAATTCACCCCTCCACTTT
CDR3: CAGGGYNSPLHF

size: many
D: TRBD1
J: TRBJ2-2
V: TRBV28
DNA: TGTGCCAGTGCAGGACAGGGGCCACCGTTGGTCTCGGAGCTGTTTTTT
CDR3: CASAGQGPPLVSELFF

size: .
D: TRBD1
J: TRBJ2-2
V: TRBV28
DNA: TGTGCCAGCAGTTTACGGGACAGGGGAACCGGGGAGCTGTTTTTT
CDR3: CASSLRDRGTGELFF

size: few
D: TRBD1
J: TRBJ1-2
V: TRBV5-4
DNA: TGTGCCAGCAGCTGGGCGACAGGGGGCTATGGCTACACCTTC
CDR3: CASSWATGGYGYTF

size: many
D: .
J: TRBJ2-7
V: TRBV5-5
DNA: TGTGCCAGCAGTATTGGGGCCCCCGGCCGGCAGTACTTC
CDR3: CASSIGAPGRQYF

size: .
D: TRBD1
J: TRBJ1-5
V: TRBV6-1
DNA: TGTGCCAGCGGGACAGGTTATCAGCCCCAGCATTTT
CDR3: CASGTGYQPQHF

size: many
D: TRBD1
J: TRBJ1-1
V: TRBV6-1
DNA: TGTGCCAGCAGGCTCCCGGGACAGCAAGCTTTCTTT
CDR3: CASRLPGQQAFF

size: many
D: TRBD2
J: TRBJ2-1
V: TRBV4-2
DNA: TGTGCCAGCAGCCAAGAGCCTAGCGGGGGGGATTACAATGAGCAGTTCTTC
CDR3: CASSQEPSGGDYNEQFF

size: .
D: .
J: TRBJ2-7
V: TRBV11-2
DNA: TGTGCCAGCAGCTTTACGGGGTCGATATCCTACGAGCAGTACTTC
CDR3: CASSFTGSISYEQYF

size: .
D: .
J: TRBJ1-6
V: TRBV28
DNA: TGTGCCAGCAGTTTAACAGGACTGTTAGATTCACCCCTCCACTTT
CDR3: CASSLTGLLDSPLHF